Listed below are T cell receptor beta chains from one sample, sequenced in a study of T-cell reconstitution after alpha-beta-depleted transplantation in children. MiXCR, applied by TCRdb to the PCR reads, yields one record per CDR3 protein. Among some 640,000 distinct CDR3 sequences listed, 16% were seen once. This specimen consisted of PBMCs from the stem cell graft donor, obtained from the stem cell graft. The receptors were gathered from a human donor who donated a stem cell graft to a child with acute myeloid leukemia. Each CDR3 is given without its conserved first and last residue.

v_call: TRBV7-2
j_call: TRBJ2-7
cdr3_aa: ASSLAPGQGNYEQY

v_call: TRBV29-1
j_call: TRBJ2-1
cdr3_aa: SAPGLAGNEQF

v_call: TRBV7-7
j_call: TRBJ2-5
cdr3_aa: ASSLMLGQETQY

v_call: TRBV6-5
j_call: TRBJ2-2
cdr3_aa: ASSYSSSGMNTGELF

v_call: TRBV11-2
j_call: TRBJ1-1
cdr3_aa: ASSLTYTEAF

v_call: TRBV7-2
j_call: TRBJ2-3
cdr3_aa: ASSLEAEDTQY

v_call: TRBV15
j_call: TRBJ1-2
cdr3_aa: ATAKTYGGYT

v_call: TRBV12-3/TRBV12-4
j_call: TRBJ2-4
cdr3_aa: ASSYTHIQY

v_call: TRBV20-1
j_call: TRBJ1-6
cdr3_aa: SARAHDNSPLH

v_call: TRBV5-1
j_call: TRBJ2-7
cdr3_aa: ASSLLGSGSYEQY

v_call: TRBV20-1
j_call: TRBJ1-4
cdr3_aa: SARGHTNEKLF

v_call: TRBV20-1
j_call: TRBJ1-2
cdr3_aa: SARDPTTDSSYGYT

v_call: TRBV7-2
j_call: TRBJ2-1
cdr3_aa: ASRGGLAVGNEQF

v_call: TRBV20-1
j_call: TRBJ1-4
cdr3_aa: SASRYRGTNEKLF

v_call: TRBV7-2
j_call: TRBJ2-7
cdr3_aa: ASSLAGSSYEQY

v_call: TRBV7-9
j_call: TRBJ2-5
cdr3_aa: ASSLAFREQETQY

v_call: TRBV6-5
j_call: TRBJ1-1
cdr3_aa: ASSYLDRGPAEAF

v_call: TRBV15
j_call: TRBJ1-5
cdr3_aa: ATSTSPPPGNQPQH

v_call: TRBV6-2/TRBV6-3
j_call: TRBJ2-1
cdr3_aa: ASSSPREQF

v_call: TRBV5-1
j_call: TRBJ2-3
cdr3_aa: ASSSYAGTSGSDTQY